The sequence of this T cell receptor (beta chain) was determined in a study of T cells after posttransplantation cyclophosphamide. The method was immunoSEQ multiplex PCR; TCRdb's version includes in-frame clones alone and lacks a portion of them. The sample has 9,500 to 15,000 clones, around 81% seen once. Control samples came 1 year after myeloablative marrow transplants with methotrexate plus calcineurin inhibitor. Germline V gives CDR1 MGHRA, CDR2 YSYEKL. The CDR3 is made up of 17 amino acids. V dropped 3 bases and J dropped 4; count of bases not matched to a gene: 9. The gene calls are TRBV4-1 and TRBJ2-7; 13 bases line up with TRBD2. The material sequenced was PBMCs, taken around 350 days after allogeneic stem cell transplant with calcineurin inhibitor and methotrexate. This clonotype originated in a male patient in his 30s who received an allogeneic stem cell transplant from an unrelated donor, was CMV-positive, and had acute GVHD only. The graft donor may account for some of the T cells. The CDR3 sequence: CASSQLLTSGGRYEQYF. In DNA form, the CDR3 reads TGCGCCAGCAGCCAGCTCTTGACTAGCGGGGGGAGGTACGAGCAGTACTTC.